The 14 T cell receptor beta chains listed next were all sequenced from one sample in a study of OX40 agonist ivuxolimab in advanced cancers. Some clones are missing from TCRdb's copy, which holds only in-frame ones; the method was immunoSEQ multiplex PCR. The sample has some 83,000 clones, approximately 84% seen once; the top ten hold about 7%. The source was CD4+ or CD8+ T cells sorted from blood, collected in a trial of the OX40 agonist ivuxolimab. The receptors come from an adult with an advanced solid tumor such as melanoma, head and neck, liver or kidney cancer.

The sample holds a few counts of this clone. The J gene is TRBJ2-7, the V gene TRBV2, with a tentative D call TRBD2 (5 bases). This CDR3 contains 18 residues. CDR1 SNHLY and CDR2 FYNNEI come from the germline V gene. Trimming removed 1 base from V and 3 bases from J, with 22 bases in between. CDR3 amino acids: CASSEEGAVGSWNYEQYF. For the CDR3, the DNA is TGTGCCAGCAGTGAAGAGGGAGCTGTGGGGTCCTGGAACTACGAGCAGTACTTC.

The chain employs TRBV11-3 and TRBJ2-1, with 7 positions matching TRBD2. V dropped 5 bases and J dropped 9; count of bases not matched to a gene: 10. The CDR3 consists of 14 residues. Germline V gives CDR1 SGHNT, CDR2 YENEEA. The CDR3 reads CASSHELAEGEQFF. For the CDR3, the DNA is TGTGCCAGCAGCCACGAGCTAGCGGAAGGTGAGCAGTTCTTC.

CDR3 in amino acids: CASSVVPSLDSPLHF. The CDR3 DNA reads TGTGCCAGCAGCGTAGTCCCAAGCCTAGATTCACCCCTCCACTTT. This chain connects TRBV9 to TRBJ1-6, with no clear D. The CDR3 is 15 residues long. V shed 0 bases and J shed 8 bases, with 12 bases lying between them. The germline V gene encodes CDR1 SGDLS and CDR2 YYNGEE.

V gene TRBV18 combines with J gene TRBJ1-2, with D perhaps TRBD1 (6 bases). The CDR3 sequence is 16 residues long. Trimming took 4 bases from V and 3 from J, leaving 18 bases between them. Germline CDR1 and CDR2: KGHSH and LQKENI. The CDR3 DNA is TGTGCCAGCTCACAAGAGACGGGGGGGGCACACTATGGCTACACCTTC. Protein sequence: CASSQETGGAHYGYTF.

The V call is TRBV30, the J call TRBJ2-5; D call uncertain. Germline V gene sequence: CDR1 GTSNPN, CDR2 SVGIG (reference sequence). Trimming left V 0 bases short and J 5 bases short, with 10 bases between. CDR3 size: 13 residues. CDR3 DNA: TGTGCCTGGAGTGTAAACCTGGGGGAGACCCAGTACTTC. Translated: CAWSVNLGETQYF.

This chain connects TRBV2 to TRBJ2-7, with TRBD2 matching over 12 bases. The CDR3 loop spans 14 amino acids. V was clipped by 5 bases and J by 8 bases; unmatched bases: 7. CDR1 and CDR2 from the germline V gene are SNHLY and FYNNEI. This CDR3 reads CASSLTSGGLQQYF. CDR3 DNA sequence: TGTGCCAGCAGTCTGACTAGCGGGGGCTTGCAGCAGTACTTC.

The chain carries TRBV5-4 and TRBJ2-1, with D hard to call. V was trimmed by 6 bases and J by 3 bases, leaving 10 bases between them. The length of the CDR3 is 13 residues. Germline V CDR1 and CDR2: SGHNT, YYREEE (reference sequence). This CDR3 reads CASTLRDYNEQFF. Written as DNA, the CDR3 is TGTGCCAGCACCTTACGAGACTACAATGAGCAGTTCTTC.

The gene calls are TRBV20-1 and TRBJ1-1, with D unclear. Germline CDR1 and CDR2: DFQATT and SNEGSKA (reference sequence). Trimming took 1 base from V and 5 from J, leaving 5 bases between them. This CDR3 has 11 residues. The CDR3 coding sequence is TGCAGTGCTAGAGGTCAAACTGAAGCTTTCTTT. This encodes CSARGQTEAFF.

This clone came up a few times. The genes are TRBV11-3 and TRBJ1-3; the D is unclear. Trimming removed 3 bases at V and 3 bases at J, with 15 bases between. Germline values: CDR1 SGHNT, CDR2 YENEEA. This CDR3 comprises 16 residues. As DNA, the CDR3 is TGTGCCAGCAGCTTCTCCAGTTCGTTGCGTGGAAACACCATATATTTT. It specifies CASSFSSSLRGNTIYF.

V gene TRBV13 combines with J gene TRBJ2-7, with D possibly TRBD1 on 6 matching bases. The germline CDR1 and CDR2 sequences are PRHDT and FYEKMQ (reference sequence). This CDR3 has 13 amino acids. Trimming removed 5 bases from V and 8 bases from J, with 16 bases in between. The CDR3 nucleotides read TGTGCCAGCAGCGCCAGGGGTGCGAGGAAGCAGTACTTC. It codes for CASSARGARKQYF. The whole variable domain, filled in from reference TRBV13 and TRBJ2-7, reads AAGVIQSPRHLIKEKRETATLKCYPIPRHDTVYWYQQGPGQDPQFLISFYEKMQSDKGSIPDRFSAQQFSDYHSELNMSSLELGDSALYFCASSARGARKQYFGPGTRLTVT.

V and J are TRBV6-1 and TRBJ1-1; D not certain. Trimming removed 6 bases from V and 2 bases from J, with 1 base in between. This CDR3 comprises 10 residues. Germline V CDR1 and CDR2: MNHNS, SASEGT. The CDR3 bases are TGTGCCAGCAGAAACACTGAAGCTTTCTTT. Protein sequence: CASRNTEAFF.

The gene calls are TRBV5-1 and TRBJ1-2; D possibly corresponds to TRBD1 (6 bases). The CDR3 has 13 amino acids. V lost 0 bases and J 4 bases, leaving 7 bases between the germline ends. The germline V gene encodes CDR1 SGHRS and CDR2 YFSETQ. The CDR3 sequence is CASSLDRAYGYTF. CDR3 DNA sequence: TGCGCCAGCAGCTTGGACAGGGCCTATGGCTACACCTTC.

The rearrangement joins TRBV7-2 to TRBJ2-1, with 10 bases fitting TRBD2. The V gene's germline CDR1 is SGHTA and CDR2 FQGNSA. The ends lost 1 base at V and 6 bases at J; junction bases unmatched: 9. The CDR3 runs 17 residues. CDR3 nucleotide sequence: TGTGCCAGCAGCTTAGTAGCGGGGGGCCGGTGGGGCAATGAGCAGTTCTTC. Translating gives CASSLVAGGRWGNEQFF.

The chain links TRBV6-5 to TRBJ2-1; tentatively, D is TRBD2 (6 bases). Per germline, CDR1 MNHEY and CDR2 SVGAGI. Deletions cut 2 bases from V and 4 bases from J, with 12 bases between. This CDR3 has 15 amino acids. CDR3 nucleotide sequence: TGTGCCAGCAGTTACGGGAGGCGGGCTTACAATGAGCAGTTCTTC. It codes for CASSYGRRAYNEQFF.